Below, one TCR beta chain is given with its context. Its specificity is unknown. This sample was taken from a study of OX40 agonist ivuxolimab in advanced cancers. Study-level findings and limits: Blood T cells, both CD4+ and CD8+, expanded clonally by week 6 at 0.1 to 3.0 mg/kg. No antigen was identified for the clonally expanded peripheral T cells. Also present in some nonresponders was a low level of normalized T-cell clonal expansion.

Researchers took blood at baseline, on cycle 4 day 1, and on cycle 7 day 1. Clones were sequenced by immunoSEQ multiplex PCR, and TCRdb holds only the in-frame ones, with some missing. The data hold tens of thousands of clones, with roughly 84% observed a single time. The CDR3 has 19 amino acids. Germline CDR1 is ENHRY and CDR2 is SYGVKD. Trimming removed 0 bases from V and 0 bases from J, with 21 bases in between. This material consisted of CD4+ or CD8+ T cells sorted from blood, taken in a trial of the OX40 agonist ivuxolimab. The clonotype comes from an adult with an advanced solid tumor such as melanoma, head and neck, liver or kidney cancer. The chain links TRBV10-3 to TRBJ2-7, with a weak D call TRBD2 (5 bases). Written as DNA, the CDR3 is TGTGCCATCAGTGAGTCGAAGTTGCGGAGGACCCGGAGCTCCTACGAGCAGTACTTC. This encodes CAISESKLRRTRSSYEQYF.